Listed here are 21 T cell receptor beta chains from one sample, sequenced in a study of blood T cell repertoires in COVID-19. Data came from immunoSEQ multiplex PCR; TCRdb stores just in-frame clones and leaves some out. Here the sample spans about 130,000 clones, 77% being singletons. Sequenced input: peripheral blood. The source is an elderly man with acute or convalescent COVID-19.

This sequence joins TRBV4-3 and TRBJ2-3, with 9 bases aligning to TRBD2. Unmatched junction bases numbered 6, after V lost 4 bases and J lost 1 base. The CDR3 covers 16 residues. The germline V gene encodes CDR1 LGHNA and CDR2 YSLEER. The CDR3 DNA sequence: TGCGCCAGCAGCCGCAGGGGCGGGGGGGGCACAGATACGCAGTATTTT. Translating gives CASSRRGGGGTDTQYF.

Of note for this clone: No DNA is shown, since the ends of the CDR3 on it are uncertain; the CDR3 is the one TCRdb lists. The rearrangement joins TRBV21-1 to TRBJ1-5; no DNA check was done on the table's D call, TRBD1. TRBV21-1 is given as a pseudogene. The CDR3 extends over 16 residues, inclusive of both ends. This CDR3 reads CASSKMVGRGNQPQHF.

V is TRBV5-1 and J is TRBJ2-2; D is uncertain. With 0 bases removed from V and 2 bases from J, the gap between germline ends came to 8 bases. The CDR3 has 15 amino acids. The germline V gene has CDR1 SGHRS and CDR2 YFSETQ. CDR3 sequence: CASSLGAANTGELFF. The DNA for the CDR3 is TGCGCCAGCAGCTTGGGGGCAGCAAACACCGGGGAGCTGTTTTTT.

This chain links TRBV11-3 with TRBJ2-1; TRBD2 matches at 11 bases. The CDR3 spans 18 residues. V trimming: 0 bases; J trimming: 3 bases; junction bases outside the gene matches: 7. Germline loops: CDR1 SGHNT, CDR2 YENEEA. In nucleotides, the CDR3 is TGTGCCAGCAGCTTAGAGCTAGCGGGGGGAACCATCTACAATGAGCAGTTCTTC. This gives the protein CASSLELAGGTIYNEQFF.

This chain links TRBV7-2 with TRBJ2-5; possible D gene TRBD1, 5 bases. CDR3 length equals 14 residues. Trimming took 1 base from V and 7 from J, leaving 13 bases between them. The germline V gene has CDR1 SGHTA and CDR2 FQGNSA. CDR3 sequence (DNA): TGTGCCAGCAGCTTAGGGGGCTTGGGCGGGACCCAGTACTTC. Amino acids: CASSLGGLGGTQYF.

DNA for the CDR3: TGCGCCAGCAGCTCAGGGGTTGGAGCTAACTATGGCTACACCTTC. The encoded protein is CASSSGVGANYGYTF. The rearrangement joins TRBV5-1 to TRBJ1-2; the D gene is possibly TRBD1 (6 bases). CDR1 is SGHRS, CDR2 YFSETQ, per germline. The germline V and J ends were trimmed by 3 bases and 0 bases, with 12 bases remaining between them. The CDR3 is made up of 15 amino acids. The full variable domain, its missing parts supplied by reference TRBV5-1 and TRBJ1-2, is KAGVTQTPRYLIKTRGQQVTLSCSPISGHRSVSWYQQTPGQGLQFLFEYFSETQRNKGNFPGRFSGRQFSNSRSEMNVSTLELGDSALYLCASSSGVGANYGYTFGSGTRLTVV.

This clone came up once. The V and J genes are TRBV4-2 and TRBJ2-7; TRBD2 might be the D (5 bases). The V and J ends lost 3 bases and 10 bases respectively, with 16 bases between them. There are 13 residues in the CDR3. The germline V gene encodes CDR1 LGHNA and CDR2 YNFKEQ. The CDR3 loop reads CASSHPLTPGQYF. CDR3 in DNA: TGTGCCAGCAGCCATCCACTTACTCCGGGACAGTACTTC.

The chain is built from TRBV6-5 and TRBJ2-2, with 7 bases identical to TRBD2. Germline V CDR1 and CDR2: MNHEY, SVGAGI. The J segment lost 5 bases and the V segment lost 0 bases, leaving 6 bases of the junction unmatched. The CDR3 has 16 residues. CDR3 in DNA: TGTGCCAGCAGTTACTCGCCAGGGAGGGTAACCGGGGAGCTGTTTTTT. Translated: CASSYSPGRVTGELFF.

The chain couples TRBV28 to TRBJ2-6, with 8 nucleotides matching TRBD1. Germline V gives CDR1 MDHEN, CDR2 SYDVKM. The V segment lost 2 bases and the J segment 0 bases; nucleotides outside the gene matches: 9. This CDR3 region has 19 residues. CDR3 loop: CASSLVAGGTISGANVLTF. The CDR3 region has the DNA TGTGCCAGCAGTTTAGTGGCAGGGGGCACAATCTCTGGGGCCAACGTCCTGACTTTC.

The chain carries TRBV15 and TRBJ2-7; possibly TRBD2 for D (5 bases). Germline-derived CDR1 and CDR2 are LNHNV and YYDKDF (reference sequence). Trimming removed 2 bases at V and 4 bases at J, with 12 bases between. CDR3 length equals 14 residues. The CDR3 protein is CATSRSDFRYEQYF. CDR3 sequence (DNA): TGTGCCACCAGCAGATCGGACTTTCGGTACGAGCAGTACTTC.

The sample holds a few counts of this clone. This rearrangement joins TRBV7-9 to TRBJ1-2; TRBD1 might be the D (6 bases). The germline CDR1 and CDR2 sequences are SEHNR and FQNEAQ (reference sequence). The length of the CDR3 is 17 residues. Trimming cost V 4 bases and J 4 bases, with 22 bases left between them. Here the CDR3 DNA reads TGTGCCAGCAGCTCCCGGGACACCAGACAGGCGAGCTATGGCTACACCTTC. Amino acids: CASSSRDTRQASYGYTF.

V gene TRBV19 combines with J gene TRBJ2-6; the D gene is possibly TRBD2 (6 bases). The V end was cut by 1 base, the J end by 2 bases, with 15 bases between. This CDR3 spans 18 amino acids. Germline assignment: CDR1 LNHDA and CDR2 SQIVND (reference sequence). The CDR3 coding sequence is TGTGCCAGTAGTATAGTAAAGTTCGGCGGGGCTGGGGCCAACGTCCTGACTTTC. Protein product: CASSIVKFGGAGANVLTF.

This chain connects TRBV28 to TRBJ2-7, with 7 bases that match TRBD2. CDR3 size: 14 residues. Germline CDR1 MDHEN, CDR2 SYDVKM. With 6 bases clipped from V and 7 bases from J, the junction kept 12 bases outside the gene matches. The CDR3 spells CASSSARGVEEQYF. The CDR3 DNA reads TGTGCCAGCAGCTCTGCCCGGGGGGTAGAGGAGCAGTACTTC.

This chain links TRBV3-1 (or the pseudogene TRBV3-2) with TRBJ2-3, with D unresolved. CDR3 length: 16 amino acids. CDR1 is LGHDT and CDR2 is YNNKEL in the germline V gene (reference sequence). V was shortened by 2 bases and J by 2 bases, with 14 bases between the two germline ends. CDR3 region: CASSQYPGPSTDTQYF. In DNA, the CDR3 is TGTGCCAGCAGCCAATATCCGGGTCCATCCACAGATACGCAGTATTTT.

This sequence joins TRBV7-2 and TRBJ2-7, with TRBD1 as a possible D gene (6 bases). V gave up 1 base and J gave up 2 bases, with 15 bases separating them. This CDR3 region has 16 residues. The germline V gene has CDR1 SGHTA and CDR2 FQGNSA. The CDR3 protein is CASSLGYRQGTYEQYF. In nucleotides, the CDR3 is TGTGCCAGCAGCTTAGGGTATAGGCAGGGGACCTACGAGCAGTACTTC.

The CDR3 bases are TGTGCCAGCAGCTCCGGGGGGGTCGAGACCCAGTACTTC. This gives the protein CASSSGGVETQYF. The V gene is TRBV5-6, the J gene TRBJ2-5; 8 bases match TRBD2. V trimming: 3 bases; J trimming: 5 bases; junction bases outside the gene matches: 3. This CDR3 is 13 amino acids long. In germline, CDR1 is SGHDT, CDR2 YYEEEE.

The J gene is TRBJ1-6, the V gene TRBV5-4; the D gene is possibly TRBD1 (5 bases). Germline CDR1 reads SGHNT; CDR2 reads YYREEE (reference sequence). CDR3 length: 14 amino acids. V shed 0 bases and J shed 5 bases, with 6 bases lying between them. This CDR3 is CASSLETDNSPLHF. CDR3 coding DNA: TGTGCCAGCAGCTTGGAGACAGATAATTCACCCCTCCACTTT.

This clone was seen a few times. The chain recombines TRBV10-3 with TRBJ1-2; 8 bases align to TRBD1. Germline V gives CDR1 ENHRY, CDR2 SYGVKD. V was pared by 4 bases and J by 8 bases, with 3 bases of the junction left unmatched. CDR3 size: 12 residues. This CDR3 reads CAISVQGEGYTF. The CDR3 nucleotides read TGTGCCATCAGTGTACAGGGGGAAGGCTACACCTTC.

The chain joins TRBV9 to TRBJ2-1, with a tentative D call TRBD2 (6 bases). Trimming cost V 4 bases and J 5 bases, with 19 bases left between them. From germline, CDR1 is SGDLS and CDR2 YYNGEE. This CDR3 is built from 16 residues. Here the CDR3 DNA reads TGTGCCAGCAGCCCAAGGTGGGGGGTTCGGGACAATGAGCAGTTCTTC. Its translation is CASSPRWGVRDNEQFF.

The V gene is TRBV2, the J gene TRBJ2-7; 8 nucleotides line up with TRBD1. Germline CDR1 and CDR2: SNHLY and FYNNEI. The CDR3 is 12 amino acids. Losses at the gene ends were 9 bases for V and 3 bases for J; bases not matched to a gene: 4. CDR3 protein: CASGGQGYEQYF. CDR3 sequence (DNA): TGTGCCAGTGGAGGACAGGGCTACGAGCAGTACTTC.

The rearrangement joins TRBV11-2 to TRBJ1-2; possibly TRBD1 for D (5 bases). V was clipped by 0 bases and J by 8 bases, with 10 bases between them. The length of the CDR3 is 13 residues. Germline CDR1 is SGHAT and CDR2 is FQNNGV. The CDR3 DNA sequence: TGTGCCAGCAGCTTAGAAGGCAGGGCAGGCTACACCTTC. Translating gives CASSLEGRAGYTF.